Detailed here is one TCR beta chain. This sample is drawn from a study of blood T cell repertoires in COVID-19. Background on the study: Spain, Italy and the United States supplied samples that represented acute and convalescent COVID-19.

TCRdb's copy holds only in-frame clones and misses some; the assay was immunoSEQ multiplex PCR. The sample holds about 270,000 clones; around nine tenths are singletons and the top ten take roughly 8%. Deletions cut 4 bases from V and 2 bases from J, with 6 bases between. CDR3 length: 13 residues. Germline V lookup: CDR1 SGHNT, CDR2 YENEEA. The J gene is TRBJ1-3, the V gene TRBV11-3; no firm D call. Sequenced material: peripheral blood. The origin of this receptor is a middle-aged man with active or convalescent COVID-19. The CDR3 DNA reads TGTGCCAGCAGCTCGGGTGCTGGAAACACCATATATTTT. This translates into CASSSGAGNTIYF.